Below are 2 T cell receptor beta chains sequenced from a single sample in a study of blood T cell repertoires in COVID-19. Measured with immunoSEQ multiplex PCR; TCRdb has only the in-frame clones, and not every one. Altogether roughly 230,000 clones are present, around 82% being singletons, with the ten largest covering roughly 3.1%. The sequenced material came from PBMCs or T cells enriched from blood (not recorded which). All receptors come from a man in his fifties or sixties who had recovered from COVID-19.

The gene calls are TRBV7-6 and TRBJ2-7; a weak D match, TRBD2 (5 bases). The germline V and J ends were trimmed by 4 bases and 2 bases, with 9 bases remaining between them. This CDR3 contains 13 residues. Germline CDR1 is SGHVS and CDR2 is FNYEAQ. CDR3 sequence: CASSSGYPYEQYF. The CDR3 nucleotides read TGTGCCAGCAGCTCGGGGTACCCCTACGAGCAGTACTTC.

The V call is TRBV4-2, the J call TRBJ2-2; TRBD1 aligns across 7 bases. J lost 2 bases, V lost 10 bases, and 10 bases had no gene match. This CDR3 has 15 amino acids. CDR1 is LGHNA and CDR2 is YNFKEQ in the germline V gene. The CDR3 bases are TGTGCCACCGAGCGTGGGACAGCTAACACCGGGGAGCTGTTTTTT. Protein product: CATERGTANTGELFF.